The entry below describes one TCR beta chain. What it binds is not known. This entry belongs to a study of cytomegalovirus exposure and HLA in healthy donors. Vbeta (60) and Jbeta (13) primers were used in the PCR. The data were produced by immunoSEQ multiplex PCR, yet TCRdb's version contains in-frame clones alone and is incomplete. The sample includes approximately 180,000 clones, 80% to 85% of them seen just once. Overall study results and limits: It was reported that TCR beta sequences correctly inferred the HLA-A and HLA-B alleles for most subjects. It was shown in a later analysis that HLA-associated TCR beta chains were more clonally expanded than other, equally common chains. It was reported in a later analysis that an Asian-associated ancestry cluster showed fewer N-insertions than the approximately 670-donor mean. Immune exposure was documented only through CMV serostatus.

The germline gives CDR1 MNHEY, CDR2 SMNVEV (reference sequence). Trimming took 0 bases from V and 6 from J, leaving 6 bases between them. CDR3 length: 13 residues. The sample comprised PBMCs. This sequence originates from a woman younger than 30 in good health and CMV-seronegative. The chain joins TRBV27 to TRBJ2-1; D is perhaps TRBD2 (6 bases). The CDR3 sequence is CASSLSTSNEQFF. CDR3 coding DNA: TGTGCCAGCAGTTTATCGACTAGCAATGAGCAGTTCTTC.